The 29 T cell receptor beta chains given below trace back to one sample, sequenced in a study of cytomegalovirus exposure and HLA in healthy donors. It was with 60 Vbeta and 13 Jbeta primers that the PCR ran. Sequencing was performed with immunoSEQ multiplex PCR; in TCRdb, only in-frame clones are kept and a portion is missing. The sample includes about 190,000 clones, more than 65% of them seen just once. Input material: PBMCs. These receptors originate from a woman aged 25 to 45 in good health and CMV-seropositive.

This chain uses TRBV18 with TRBJ2-5, with 9 bases fitting TRBD1. The CDR3 is made up of 14 amino acids. V lost 5 bases and J lost 5; bases outside the gene matches: 6. The germline V gene encodes CDR1 KGHSH and CDR2 LQKENI. CDR3 DNA: TGTGCCAGCTCATATTCGACAGGGGGGGAGACCCAGTACTTC. This sequence encodes CASSYSTGGETQYF.

DNA of the CDR3: TGTGCCAGCAGTTACGGACAGGGGCCCTACAATGAGCAGTTCTTC. This translates into CASSYGQGPYNEQFF. This sequence joins TRBV6-5 and TRBJ2-1; 9 bases fit TRBD1. Germline loops: CDR1 MNHEY, CDR2 SVGAGI. Trimming took 2 bases from V and 2 from J; bases not matched to a gene: 1. The CDR3 runs to 15 residues.

This clone was seen once. The chain carries TRBV28 and TRBJ2-5; 7 nucleotides align to TRBD1. Germline loops: CDR1 MDHEN, CDR2 SYDVKM. Unmatched junction bases numbered 6, after V lost 6 bases and J lost 5 bases. This CDR3 is built from 13 residues. This chain's CDR3 is CASRLGGGETQYF. The DNA for the CDR3 is TGTGCCAGCAGGCTAGGGGGCGGGGAGACCCAGTACTTC.

The chain joins TRBV7-8 to TRBJ2-1; 9 bases match TRBD2. V dropped 6 bases and J dropped 8; count of bases not matched to a gene: 17. The CDR3 has 17 amino acids. Germline CDR1 SGHVS, CDR2 FQNEAQ. The CDR3: CASRPNPGGRALDEQFF. The CDR3 DNA follows: TGTGCCAGCAGACCTAATCCGGGCGGGAGGGCCCTCGATGAGCAGTTCTTC.

V gene TRBV5-4 combines with J gene TRBJ1-4; TRBD1 agrees at 7 bases. The CDR3 totals 15 residues. Trimming removed 2 bases from V and 8 bases from J; junction bases left unmatched: 9. From germline, CDR1 is SGHNT and CDR2 YYREEE (reference sequence). The CDR3 reads CASSFRGGAREKLFF. DNA of the CDR3: TGTGCCAGCAGCTTCCGAGGGGGCGCGAGGGAAAAACTGTTTTTT.

A single count supports this clone. The chain combines TRBV27 with TRBJ2-4; D unclear. The length of the CDR3 is 15 residues. Germline V gene lookup returns CDR1 MNHEY and CDR2 SMNVEV (reference sequence). V dropped 5 bases and J dropped 0 bases, with 11 bases sitting between them. Here the CDR3 reads CASSPREKAKNIQYF. CDR3 DNA: TGTGCCAGCAGTCCGAGAGAGAAAGCCAAAAACATTCAGTACTTC.

This clone has only a few counts. The chain recombines TRBV18 with TRBJ1-5; 7 bases line up with TRBD1. V dropped 1 base and J dropped 7; count of bases not matched to a gene: 10. The CDR3 length is 16 residues. Germline loops: CDR1 KGHSH, CDR2 LQKENI. The CDR3, as DNA: TGTGCCAGCTCACCACAGGGGGCCGCCGGGGGACAGCCCCAGCATTTT. It translates to CASSPQGAAGGQPQHF.

The chain combines TRBV6-5 with TRBJ2-7; 7 nucleotides align to TRBD1. This CDR3 is built from 11 residues. V dropped 7 bases and J dropped 6; count of bases not matched to a gene: 3. The germline V gene encodes CDR1 MNHEY and CDR2 SVGAGI. CDR3 region: CASTNRGEQYF. For the CDR3, the DNA is TGTGCCAGCACCAACAGGGGCGAGCAGTACTTC.

The chain couples TRBV18 to TRBJ1-5; TRBD1 is a possible D gene (6 bases). Trimming took off 8 bases at V and 0 bases at J, with 20 bases between the two ends. The germline gives CDR1 KGHSH, CDR2 LQKENI. The CDR3 has 17 amino acids. As DNA, the CDR3 is TGTGCCAGCACAATGGATGACAGGAGATATAGCAATCAGCCCCAGCATTTT. Translation: CASTMDDRRYSNQPQHF.

This chain connects TRBV9 to TRBJ2-1; D remains ambiguous. The CDR3 sequence is 15 residues long. The germline gives CDR1 SGDLS, CDR2 YYNGEE. V was cut by 0 bases and J by 0 bases, with 7 bases left in between. CDR3 bases: TGTGCCAGCAGCGTAGTGGGCAGCTCCTACAATGAGCAGTTCTTC. It yields the protein CASSVVGSSYNEQFF. Filled out from reference TRBV9 and TRBJ2-1, the complete variable domain reads DSGVTQTPKHLITATGQRVTLRCSPRSGDLSVYWYQQSLDQGLQFLIQYYNGEERAKGNILERFSAQQFPDLHSELNLSSLELGDSALYFCASSVVGSSYNEQFFGPGTRLTVL.

This clone was counted a single time. The J gene is TRBJ2-1, the V gene TRBV19; maybe TRBD2 (5 bases). Germline CDR1 LNHDA, CDR2 SQIVND (reference sequence). V was pared by 10 bases and J by 3 bases, with 16 bases between. The CDR3 runs to 14 residues. The CDR3 region has the DNA TGTGCCACCTCGAGTTGGACTGTCTACAATGAGCAGTTCTTC. Its protein is CATSSWTVYNEQFF.

The chain couples TRBV7-2 to TRBJ2-1; 9 bases align to TRBD1. This CDR3 comprises 15 residues. V trimming: 5 bases; J trimming: 7 bases; junction bases outside the gene matches: 9. Germline assignment: CDR1 SGHTA and CDR2 FQGNSA. CDR3 nucleotides: TGTGCCAGCAGCCAGCCGGGACAGGGCTGGAATGAGCAGTTCTTC. Protein: CASSQPGQGWNEQFF. The entire variable domain, with the rest obtained from reference TRBV7-2 and TRBJ2-1, is as follows: GAGVSQSPSNKVTEKGKDVELRCDPISGHTALYWYRQSLGQGLEFLIYFQGNSAPDKSGLPSDRFSAERTGGSVSTLTIQRTQQEDSAVYLCASSQPGQGWNEQFFGPGTRLTVL.

The chain joins TRBV6-5 to TRBJ2-7; TRBD1 matches at 9 bases. V gave up 5 bases and J gave up 3 bases; unmatched junction bases: 5. The CDR3 has 14 amino acids. Germline lookup yields CDR1 MNHEY and CDR2 SVGAGI. The CDR3 here is CASSRGQGGYEQYF. The CDR3, as DNA: TGTGCCAGCAGTAGGGGACAGGGTGGCTACGAGCAGTACTTC.

Comment on this clone: This CDR3 is also generated by other DNA sequences in the sample. V gene TRBV4-2 combines with J gene TRBJ1-1; D is unclear. Germline V gene sequence: CDR1 LGHNA, CDR2 YNFKEQ. V lost 1 base and J lost 7, with 10 bases in between. This CDR3 is 13 amino acids long. The CDR3, as DNA: TGTGCCAGCAGCCAAGGTGTGGGAGGTGAAGCTTTCTTT. Its protein product is CASSQGVGGEAFF.

The chain has TRBV10-1 and TRBJ2-1, with D possibly being TRBD2 (6 bases). Germline V gene sequence: CDR1 WNHNN, CDR2 SYGVQD (reference sequence). This CDR3 is built from 14 residues. Trimming removed 6 bases at V and 6 bases at J, with 15 bases between. Here the CDR3 reads CASSLYRLGNEQFF. For the CDR3, the DNA is TGCGCCAGCAGCCTTTACCGACTAGGCAATGAGCAGTTCTTC.

The table lists this clone with a few counts. The rearrangement joins TRBV28 to TRBJ1-5; a weak D match, TRBD1 (5 bases). CDR1 is MDHEN and CDR2 is SYDVKM in the germline V gene. The V end lost 2 bases, the J end lost 5 bases, and 13 bases lay between the germline ends. The CDR3 totals 15 residues. The CDR3 sequence: CASSLRGLTYQPQHF. For the CDR3, the DNA is TGTGCCAGCAGTTTAAGGGGACTTACCTATCAGCCCCAGCATTTT.

The rearrangement uses TRBV7-9 and TRBJ1-5; D unresolved. Deletions cut 1 base from V and 1 base from J, with 11 bases between. CDR3 size: 16 residues. Looked up from germline, CDR1 is SEHNR and CDR2 is FQNEAQ (reference sequence). The CDR3 protein is CASSLGAGESNQPQHF. CDR3 nucleotide sequence: TGTGCCAGCAGCTTAGGGGCCGGCGAGAGCAATCAGCCCCAGCATTTT.

V is TRBV1 and J is TRBJ2-3; the table's D gene call, TRBD1, was not cross checked with the DNA. TRBV1 is a pseudogene segment. The CDR3 extends over 18 amino acids. CDR3 nucleotide sequence: TGCACCAGCAGCCAAATGACAGGGGCAGAACCCTGCACAGATACGCAGTATTTT. Its protein is CTSSQMTGAEPCTDTQYF.

The V gene is TRBV2, the J gene TRBJ2-2; D gene uncertain. The CDR3 loop spans 14 amino acids. Per the germline V gene, CDR1 is SNHLY and CDR2 is FYNNEI. The germline V and J ends were trimmed by 4 bases and 5 bases, with 11 bases remaining between them. The CDR3 sequence: CASSGSGATGELFF. The CDR3 DNA follows: TGTGCCAGCAGTGGATCCGGTGCGACCGGGGAGCTGTTTTTT.

The J gene is TRBJ2-2, the V gene TRBV4-1; 7 bases match TRBD1. J gave up 0 bases and V 2 bases, and 3 bases lay outside the gene matches. Germline loops: CDR1 MGHRA, CDR2 YSYEKL. There are 16 residues in the CDR3. In DNA, the CDR3 is TGCGCCAGCAGCCAATGGACAGGAACGAACACCGGGGAGCTGTTTTTT. Protein sequence: CASSQWTGTNTGELFF.

The CDR3: CASSPERGRDIQYF. The CDR3 region has the DNA TGCGCCAGCAGCCCCGAGAGGGGGCGGGACATTCAGTACTTC. V and J are TRBV5-1 and TRBJ2-4; TRBD1 matches 7 bases. The CDR3 consists of 14 residues. J gave up 8 bases and V 4 bases, and 9 bases lay outside the gene matches. Looked up from germline, CDR1 is SGHRS and CDR2 is YFSETQ.

The chain carries TRBV9 and TRBJ2-3; TRBD2 matches at 7 bases. The germline CDR1 and CDR2 sequences are SGDLS and YYNGEE. V dropped 2 bases and J dropped 2; count of bases not matched to a gene: 5. The CDR3 is 15 residues long. In DNA form, the CDR3 reads TGTGCCAGCAGCGTTTCTAGCGGATTCACAGATACGCAGTATTTT. Amino acid sequence: CASSVSSGFTDTQYF.

The CDR3 bases are TGTGCCAGCAGCCCTGACAGGGGTGGCTCACCCCTCCACTTT. It encodes CASSPDRGGSPLHF. The rearrangement links TRBV6-5 to TRBJ1-6; 8 bases match TRBD1. V dropped 6 bases and J dropped 10; count of bases not matched to a gene: 8. CDR3 length equals 14 residues. Germline V CDR1 and CDR2: MNHEY, SVGAGI.

This chain links TRBV5-6 with TRBJ2-2; D is possibly TRBD2 (7 bases). Germline V gene data show CDR1 as SGHDT and CDR2 as YYEEEE. The V and J ends lost 3 bases and 4 bases respectively, with 16 bases between them. CDR3 length: 16 amino acids. CDR3 nucleotides: TGTGCCAGCAGCTCGGCAGGGGAGGGCCGCACCGGGGAGCTGTTTTTT. Its translation is CASSSAGEGRTGELFF. The whole variable domain, remainder taken from reference TRBV5-6 and TRBJ2-2, is DAGVTQSPTHLIKTRGQQVTLRCSPKSGHDTVSWYQQALGQGPQFIFQYYEEEERQRGNFPDRFSGHQFPNYSSELNVNALLLGDSALYLCASSSAGEGRTGELFFGEGSRLTVL.

The rearrangement uses TRBV11-2 and TRBJ2-1; no reliable D call. The CDR3 has 16 residues. CDR1 is SGHAT, CDR2 FQNNGV, per germline. The V end lost 2 bases, the J end lost 6 bases, and 17 bases lay between the germline ends. The DNA for the CDR3 is TGTGCCAGCAGCTTAAACCCCGAGCATGTTCGCAATGAGCAGTTCTTC. Translating gives CASSLNPEHVRNEQFF. The full variable domain, in which reference TRBV11-2 and TRBJ2-1 provide the parts outside the CDR3, is EAGVAQSPRYKIIEKRQSVAFWCNPISGHATLYWYQQILGQGPKLLIQFQNNGVVDDSQLPKDRFSAERLKGVDSTLKIQPAKLEDSAVYLCASSLNPEHVRNEQFFGPGTRLTVL.

The chain has TRBV25-1 and TRBJ1-1; no reliable D call. CDR3 size: 15 residues. Germline assignment: CDR1 MGHDK and CDR2 SYGVNS. Trimming cost V 4 bases and J 3 bases, with 15 bases left between them. CDR3 amino acids: CASSASREAYTEAFF. The CDR3 region has the DNA TGTGCCAGCAGTGCTAGCCGAGAGGCGTACACTGAAGCTTTCTTT.

The chain links TRBV11-2 to TRBJ2-5; D is uncertain. CDR1 SGHAT and CDR2 FQNNGV come from the germline V gene. This CDR3 has 13 residues. Trimming stripped 1 base from V and 7 bases from J, with 10 bases between. CDR3 DNA: TGTGCCAGCAGCTTAGTAGAGGTTCTGACCCAGTACTTC. Protein: CASSLVEVLTQYF. Drawing the rest from reference TRBV11-2 and TRBJ2-5, the complete variable domain is EAGVAQSPRYKIIEKRQSVAFWCNPISGHATLYWYQQILGQGPKLLIQFQNNGVVDDSQLPKDRFSAERLKGVDSTLKIQPAKLEDSAVYLCASSLVEVLTQYFGPGTRLLVL.

The rearrangement joins TRBV2 to TRBJ1-1; D unresolved. Per the germline V gene, CDR1 is SNHLY and CDR2 is FYNNEI. The CDR3 totals 13 residues. V gave up 7 bases and J gave up 0 bases, with 9 bases separating them. CDR3 residues: CASNPELNTEAFF. The CDR3 DNA follows: TGTGCCAGCAATCCTGAGCTGAACACTGAAGCTTTCTTT.

This clone was seen only once. The V and J genes are TRBV14 and TRBJ2-1; D may be TRBD1 (6 bases). Trimming pared 3 bases from V and 3 bases from J, leaving 12 bases between. The CDR3 runs 15 residues. CDR1 and CDR2 from the germline V gene are SGHDN and FVKESK. The CDR3 bases are TGTGCCAGCAGCCACCAGGGGTCCCTCTACAATGAGCAGTTCTTC. This sequence encodes CASSHQGSLYNEQFF.